Each of the 18 T cell receptor beta chains below was sequenced from the same sample in a study of spatial heterogeneity in lung cancer. TCRdb recomputed calls from the 5' RACE reads with MiXCR, one row per CDR3 protein. The table has around 9,300 distinct CDR3 sequences, roughly 6.3% seen once. The study, taken as a whole, reports: Higher tumor mutation counts went along with higher counts of expanded intratumoral alpha and beta TCRs.

Time point: sample taken at primary tumor resection. Which antigens these TCRs recognize remains unknown. The sample consisted of lung tumor tissue, taken at surgery. All receptors come from a male donor with early-stage non-small cell lung cancer.

This clonotype was detected many times. The rearrangement joins TRBV6-5 to TRBJ2-2; possible D gene TRBD2, 5 bases. Germline CDR1 MNHEY, CDR2 SVGAGI. This CDR3 has 13 amino acids. Trimming cost V 6 bases and J 1 base, with 6 bases left between them. DNA for the CDR3: TGTGCCAGCAGGGCGGGGAACACCGGGGAGCTGTTTTTT. Translated: CASRAGNTGELFF.

This chain connects TRBV29-1 to TRBJ2-7; 8 bases are a match to TRBD2. Trimming took 2 bases from V and 3 from J; bases not matched to a gene: 9. This CDR3 region has 15 residues. The germline V gene encodes CDR1 SQVTM and CDR2 ANQGSEA. CDR3 amino acids: CSVETGGRSGYEQYF. CDR3 in DNA: TGCAGCGTTGAAACGGGGGGGCGGTCAGGCTACGAGCAGTACTTC.

This clonotype was seen many times. The rearrangement links TRBV5-1 to TRBJ2-3; TRBD1 agrees at 7 bases. J was trimmed by 2 bases and V by 0 bases; bases with no gene match: 3. Germline values: CDR1 SGHRS, CDR2 YFSETQ. The CDR3 has 15 amino acids. In DNA, the CDR3 is TGCGCCAGCAGCTTGGCGGACAGGTTCACAGATACGCAGTATTTT. It specifies CASSLADRFTDTQYF. The variable domain in full, with the rest retrieved from reference TRBV5-1 and TRBJ2-3, is KAGVTQTPRYLIKTRGQQVTLSCSPISGHRSVSWYQQTPGQGLQFLFEYFSETQRNKGNFPGRFSGRQFSNSRSEMNVSTLELGDSALYLCASSLADRFTDTQYFGPGTRLTVL.

This clonotype has more than one count but fewer than ten. The chain is built from TRBV30 and TRBJ2-5; 13 nucleotides match TRBD2. The CDR3 consists of 16 residues. CDR1 GTSNPN and CDR2 SVGIG come from the germline V gene (reference sequence). Unmatched junction bases numbered 7, after V lost 4 bases and J lost 2 bases. CDR3 sequence reads: CAWTEGLAGQQETQYF. Here the CDR3 DNA reads TGTGCCTGGACCGAGGGACTAGCGGGGCAACAAGAGACCCAGTACTTC.

The chain couples TRBV28 to TRBJ2-3; D unresolved. The CDR3 is 13 residues long. V was pared by 2 bases and J by 3 bases, with 6 bases between. Germline-derived CDR1 and CDR2 are MDHEN and SYDVKM. CDR3: CASSLRSTDTQYF. CDR3 DNA sequence: TGTGCCAGCAGTTTACGATCTACAGATACGCAGTATTTT.

By share of the sample, this clonotype is medium-sized. This chain connects TRBV21-1 to TRBJ1-5; TRBD1 is taken as the D call from the table, unchecked against the DNA. TRBV21-1 is labeled a pseudogene. The CDR3 consists of 17 residues. DNA for the CDR3: TGTGCCAGCAGCAATAACGGGGACAGGGGGAATTATCAGCCCCAGCATTTT. Its protein product is CASSNNGDRGNYQPQHF.

This clonotype is medium-sized. The genes are TRBV20-1 and TRBJ2-3; 10 bases are shared with TRBD2. The CDR3 is made up of 18 amino acids. V trimming: 0 bases; J trimming: 4 bases; junction bases outside the gene matches: 13. The germline CDR1 and CDR2 sequences are DFQATT and SNEGSKA (reference sequence). CDR3 in amino acids: CSARDPKRGGRVADTQYF. DNA of the CDR3: TGCAGTGCTAGAGATCCTAAGCGGGGGGGCCGGGTAGCAGATACGCAGTATTTT.

The chain carries TRBV5-1 and TRBJ2-1; no reliable D call. CDR3 length: 13 residues. Germline lookup yields CDR1 SGHRS and CDR2 YFSETQ. V was shortened by 3 bases and J by 10 bases, with 14 bases between the two germline ends. The CDR3 coding sequence is TGCGCCAGCAGCTCTACCCCAAGCTCAGAGCAGTTCTTC. Translation: CASSSTPSSEQFF.

This clonotype was counted a few times. This chain links TRBV20-1 with TRBJ1-6; D call uncertain. CDR3 size: 14 residues. Trimming pared 7 bases from V and 5 bases from J, leaving 15 bases between. Germline V CDR1 and CDR2: DFQATT, SNEGSKA (reference sequence). CDR3 protein: CSVYPGTDNSPLHF. The CDR3 region has the DNA TGCAGTGTCTACCCAGGAACTGATAATTCACCCCTCCACTTT.

The chain has TRBV7-2 and TRBJ2-7; 10 nucleotides agree with TRBD2. After removal of 5 bases from V and 0 bases from J, the junction contained 4 bases not matched to a gene. Germline CDR1 reads SGHTA; CDR2 reads FQGNSA. The CDR3 has 15 amino acids. This CDR3 reads CASSTLAGDSYEQYF. DNA of the CDR3: TGTGCCAGCAGCACTCTAGCGGGGGACTCCTACGAGCAGTACTTC.

At least ten counts were recorded for this clonotype. V gene TRBV5-1 combines with J gene TRBJ2-6; the match to TRBD1 covers 7 bases. This CDR3 is built from 16 residues. V gave up 4 bases and J gave up 0 bases; unmatched junction bases: 4. Germline V CDR1 and CDR2: SGHRS, YFSETQ. The CDR3 here is CASSPDRTSGANVLTF. The CDR3, as DNA: TGCGCCAGCAGCCCGGACAGGACCTCTGGGGCCAACGTCCTGACTTTC.

This clonotype was observed at least ten times. The J gene is TRBJ2-5, the V gene TRBV12-3 or TRBV12-4; 9 bases agree with TRBD2. The ends lost 5 bases at V and 5 bases at J; junction bases unmatched: 6. The CDR3 loop spans 14 amino acids. In nucleotides, the CDR3 is TGTGCCAGCAGTCCAGGGAGCGGGGGGGAGACCCAGTACTTC. Its protein product is CASSPGSGGETQYF.

This clonotype was picked up a small number of times. This chain uses TRBV6-6 with TRBJ2-5, with D tentatively TRBD1 (6 bases). Trimming took off 5 bases at V and 5 bases at J, with 15 bases between the two ends. Per germline, CDR1 MNHNY and CDR2 SVGAGI (reference sequence). This CDR3 has 14 residues. The CDR3 region is CASSPGQSLETQYF. The CDR3 bases are TGTGCCAGCAGTCCCGGACAGTCTTTGGAGACCCAGTACTTC.

This clonotype was observed many times. The chain combines TRBV30 with TRBJ1-1, with D possibly matching TRBD1 (5 bases). CDR1 is GTSNPN, CDR2 SVGIG, per germline (reference sequence). This CDR3 is built from 13 residues. Trimming removed 3 bases from V and 4 bases from J, with 12 bases in between. CDR3 sequence (DNA): TGTGCCTGGAGCCGGATTCAGGGCACTGAAGCTTTCTTT. Protein sequence: CAWSRIQGTEAFF. The complete variable domain, with remaining parts taken from reference TRBV30 and TRBJ1-1, reads SQTIHQWPATLVQPVGSPLSLECTVEGTSNPNLYWYRQAAGRGLQLLFYSVGIGQISSEVPQNLSASRPQDRQFILSSKKLLLSDSGFYLCAWSRIQGTEAFFGQGTRLTVV.

The chain joins TRBV5-1 to TRBJ1-4; TRBD1 might be the D (6 bases). CDR3 size: 15 residues. The V gene lost 3 bases and the J gene lost 5 bases, with 14 bases spanning the gap. The germline V gene has CDR1 SGHRS and CDR2 YFSETQ. The CDR3 DNA reads as TGCGCCAGCAGCTATTCAGGGGTAACCAATGAAAAACTGTTTTTT. Protein sequence: CASSYSGVTNEKLFF.

In its sample, this clonotype is medium-sized. The V gene is TRBV20-1, the J gene TRBJ2-1, with D perhaps matching TRBD1 (6 bases). There are 14 residues in the CDR3. CDR1 is DFQATT, CDR2 SNEGSKA, per germline (reference sequence). V was trimmed by 3 bases and J by 2 bases, leaving 11 bases between them. CDR3 nucleotides: TGCAGTGCTAGCCAACAGGGTCCCTACAATGAGCAGTTCTTC. The encoded protein is CSASQQGPYNEQFF.

This clonotype was recorded many times. J is TRBJ1-4 and V is TRBV7-2, with D possibly matching TRBD1 (6 bases). The CDR3 sequence is 15 residues long. V lost 6 bases to trimming and J lost 8 bases, with 19 bases between them. Germline lookup yields CDR1 SGHTA and CDR2 FQGNSA. The CDR3 region is CASSGGAFMGEKLFF. DNA of the CDR3: TGTGCCAGCAGTGGGGGGGCTTTCATGGGGGAAAAACTGTTTTTT.

This clonotype came up many times. J is TRBJ2-3 and V is TRBV15, with 7 bases fitting TRBD2. CDR3 length: 12 residues. The V gene end was trimmed by 5 bases and the J gene end by 8 bases; junction bases not matched to a gene: 4. The germline gives CDR1 LNHNV, CDR2 YYDKDF (reference sequence). The CDR3 region is CATSGGVPTQYF. CDR3 in DNA: TGTGCCACCAGCGGGGGGGTTCCTACGCAGTATTTT.